These 12 T cell receptor beta chains share one sample of origin, sequenced in a study of cytomegalovirus exposure and HLA in healthy donors. Both 60 Vbeta primers and 13 Jbeta primers went into the PCR. The method was immunoSEQ multiplex PCR; TCRdb's version includes in-frame clones alone and lacks a portion of them. The profile shows some 120,000 clones, about three quarters of them singletons. The sequencing input was PBMCs. These receptors were obtained from a human donor in good health.

The chain recombines TRBV7-9 with TRBJ2-7, with D possibly being TRBD1 (6 bases). CDR3 length: 14 residues. Germline values: CDR1 SEHNR, CDR2 FQNEAQ (reference sequence). V lost 4 bases and J 6 bases, leaving 16 bases between the germline ends. The CDR3 DNA reads as TGTGCCAGCAGCTCCCAGGCAGGGGCCCTCGAGCAGTACTTC. This sequence encodes CASSSQAGALEQYF.

This clone showed up just once. In DNA form, the CDR3 reads TGTGCCAGCAGTTCCCCGGGACTAGCGGGAAGAACTAGCACAGATACGCAGTATTTT. Amino acid sequence: CASSSPGLAGRTSTDTQYF. This sequence joins TRBV28 and TRBJ2-3; 13 positions agree with TRBD2. In germline, CDR1 is MDHEN, CDR2 SYDVKM. The CDR3 length is 19 residues. The V and J ends lost 4 bases and 0 bases, in that order; junction bases with no gene match: 10. Variable domain in full (rest from reference TRBV28 and TRBJ2-3): DVKVTQSSRYLVKRTGEKVFLECVQDMDHENMFWYRQDPGLGLRLIYFSYDVKMKEKGDIPEGYSVSREKKERFSLILESASTNQTSMYLCASSSPGLAGRTSTDTQYFGPGTRLTVL.

The CDR3 coding sequence is TGTGCCAGCAGTGATATCGGGGGTTTACAGCCCCAGCATTTT. This sequence encodes CASSDIGGLQPQHF. V is TRBV6-1 and J is TRBJ1-5; a weak D match, TRBD1 (5 bases). CDR3 length: 14 residues. CDR1 and CDR2 from the germline V gene are MNHNS and SASEGT. Trimming took off 3 bases at V and 7 bases at J, with 13 bases between the two ends.

The V and J genes are TRBV18 and TRBJ1-6, with 9 bases lining up with TRBD1. The J segment lost 5 bases and the V segment lost 3 bases, leaving 8 bases of the junction unmatched. Germline V gives CDR1 KGHSH, CDR2 LQKENI. This CDR3 contains 17 residues. The CDR3 DNA reads TGTGCCAGCTCACCCTACACGGACAGGGGAAATAATTCACCCCTCCACTTT. It translates to CASSPYTDRGNNSPLHF.

This chain joins TRBV19 and TRBJ2-7; D may be TRBD2 (7 bases). CDR3 size: 14 residues. CDR1 is LNHDA and CDR2 is SQIVND in the germline V gene (reference sequence). V was clipped by 5 bases and J by 1 base, with 12 bases between them. CDR3 sequence reads: CASSWRGGSYEQYF. CDR3 DNA sequence: TGTGCCAGTAGTTGGAGGGGGGGGTCCTACGAGCAGTACTTC.

This chain joins TRBV6-5 and TRBJ2-5, with TRBD2 matching 11 bases. The CDR3 is 15 residues long. Losses at the gene ends were 5 bases for V and 5 bases for J; bases not matched to a gene: 7. Germline values: CDR1 MNHEY, CDR2 SVGAGI. CDR3 protein: CASSVLAGASETQYF. CDR3 in DNA: TGTGCCAGCAGTGTACTAGCGGGGGCATCGGAGACCCAGTACTTC.

The chain couples TRBV7-2 to TRBJ1-6; weak D call: TRBD1 (5 bases). The CDR3 runs 12 residues. Germline V gene data show CDR1 as SGHTA and CDR2 as FQGNSA. Trimming removed 1 base at V and 10 bases at J, with 5 bases between. The CDR3: CASSLEGSPLHF. The CDR3 DNA reads TGTGCCAGCAGCTTAGAGGGGTCACCCCTCCACTTT.

The chain couples TRBV5-8 to TRBJ2-6; D not resolved. V was cut by 8 bases and J by 0 bases, with 9 bases left in between. The CDR3 has 14 amino acids. Germline V gives CDR1 SGHTS, CDR2 YDEGEE. CDR3 coding DNA: TGTGCCAGTAGAGAAATCTCTGGGGCCAACGTCCTGACTTTC. Translation gives CASREISGANVLTF.

This chain connects TRBV6-6 to TRBJ1-4, with 8 positions matching TRBD1. Germline-derived CDR1 and CDR2 are MNHNY and SVGAGI (reference sequence). Unmatched junction bases numbered 3, after V lost 2 bases and J lost 7 bases. CDR3 length: 14 residues. Here the CDR3 reads CASSYPGQGEKLFF. The CDR3 DNA sequence: TGTGCCAGCAGTTACCCCGGACAGGGTGAAAAACTGTTTTTT.

Many counts were recorded for this clone. Here the CDR3 DNA reads TGTGCCAGCAGTTACTACAGGGTAACTAATGAAAAACTGTTTTTT. This sequence encodes CASSYYRVTNEKLFF. The rearrangement joins TRBV6-5 to TRBJ1-4; possible D gene TRBD1, 6 bases. This CDR3 comprises 15 residues. Germline CDR1 MNHEY, CDR2 SVGAGI. The V gene lost 1 base and the J gene lost 1 base, with 7 bases spanning the gap.

The chain has TRBV6-6 and TRBJ1-2; possible D gene TRBD1, 6 bases. CDR1 is MNHNY, CDR2 SVGAGI, per germline (reference sequence). CDR3 size: 15 residues. Trimming removed 2 bases from V and 6 bases from J, with 16 bases in between. The CDR3 loop is CASSYGEQGRDGYTF. CDR3 sequence (DNA): TGTGCCAGCAGTTACGGGGAACAGGGTCGTGATGGCTACACCTTC.

The chain carries TRBV2 and TRBJ2-1; TRBD2 matches at 8 bases. Per the germline V gene, CDR1 is SNHLY and CDR2 is FYNNEI. This CDR3 is built from 17 residues. Germline trimming cut 7 bases from V and 9 bases from J; bases unmatched to any gene: 20. The CDR3 DNA reads as TGTGCCAGCAAGAAAGATTCGGGGGGGACGTCTCGCAGTGAGCAGTTCTTC. Translated: CASKKDSGGTSRSEQFF.